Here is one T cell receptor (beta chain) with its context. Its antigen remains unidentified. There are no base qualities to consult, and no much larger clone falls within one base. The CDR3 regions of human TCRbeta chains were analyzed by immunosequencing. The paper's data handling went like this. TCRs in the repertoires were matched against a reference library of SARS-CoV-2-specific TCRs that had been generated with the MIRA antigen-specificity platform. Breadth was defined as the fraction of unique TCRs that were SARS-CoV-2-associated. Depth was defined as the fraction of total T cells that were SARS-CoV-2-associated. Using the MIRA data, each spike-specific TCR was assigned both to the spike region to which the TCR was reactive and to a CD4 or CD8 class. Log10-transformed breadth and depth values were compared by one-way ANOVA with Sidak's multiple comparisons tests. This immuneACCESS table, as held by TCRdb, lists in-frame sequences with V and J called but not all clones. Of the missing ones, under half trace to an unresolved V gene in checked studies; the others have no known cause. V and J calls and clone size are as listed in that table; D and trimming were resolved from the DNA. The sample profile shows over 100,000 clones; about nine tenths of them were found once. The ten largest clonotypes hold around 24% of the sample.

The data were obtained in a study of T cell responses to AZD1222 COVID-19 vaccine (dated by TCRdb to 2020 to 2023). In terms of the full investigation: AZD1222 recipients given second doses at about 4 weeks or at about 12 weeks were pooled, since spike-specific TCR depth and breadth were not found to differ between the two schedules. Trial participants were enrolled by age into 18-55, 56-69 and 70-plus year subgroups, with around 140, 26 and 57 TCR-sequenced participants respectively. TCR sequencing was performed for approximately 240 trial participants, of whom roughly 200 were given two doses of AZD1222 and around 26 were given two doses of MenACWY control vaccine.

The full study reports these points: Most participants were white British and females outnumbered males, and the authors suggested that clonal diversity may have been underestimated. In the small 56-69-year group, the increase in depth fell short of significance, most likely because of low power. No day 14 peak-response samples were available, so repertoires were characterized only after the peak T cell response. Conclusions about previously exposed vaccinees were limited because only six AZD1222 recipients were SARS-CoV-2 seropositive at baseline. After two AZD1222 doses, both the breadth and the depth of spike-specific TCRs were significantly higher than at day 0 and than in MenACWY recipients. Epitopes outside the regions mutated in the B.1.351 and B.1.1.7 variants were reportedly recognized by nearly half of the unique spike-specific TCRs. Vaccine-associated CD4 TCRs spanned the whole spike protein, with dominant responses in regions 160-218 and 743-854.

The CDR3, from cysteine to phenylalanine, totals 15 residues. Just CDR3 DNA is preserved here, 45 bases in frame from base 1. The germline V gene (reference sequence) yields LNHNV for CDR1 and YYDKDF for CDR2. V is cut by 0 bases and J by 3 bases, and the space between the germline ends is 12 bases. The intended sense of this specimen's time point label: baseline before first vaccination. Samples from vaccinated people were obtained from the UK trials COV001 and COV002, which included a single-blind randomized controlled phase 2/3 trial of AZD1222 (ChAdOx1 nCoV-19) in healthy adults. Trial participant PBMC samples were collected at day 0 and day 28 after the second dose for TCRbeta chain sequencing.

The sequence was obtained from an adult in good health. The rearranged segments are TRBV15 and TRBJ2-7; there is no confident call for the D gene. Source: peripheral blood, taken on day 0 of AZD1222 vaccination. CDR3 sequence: CATSRERSGVYEQYF. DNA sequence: TGTGCCACCAGCAGAGAAAGGTCGGGCGTCTACGAGCAGTACTTC.